This T cell receptor (beta chain) derives from a study of shared clonotypes between healthy human individuals. This CDR3 is 15 amino acids long. Germline loops: CDR1 MDHEN, CDR2 SYDVKM. Authors' data handling: Junction-only sequences without quality scores came from ImmunoSEQ, so filtering differed. Repertoires were generated with immunoSEQ multiplex PCR, while TCRdb's copy carries only in-frame clones and drops some. D and trimming were read from the DNA, whereas the V and J calls and clone size are those reported in that table. The repertoire holds around 1.4 million clones, just under 99% seen once, with under 0.45% in the top ten. The table lists this clone with a count of one. Relative to the germline gene, one junction end is altered; a read error may explain this.

Specimen: naive CD4+ T cells sorted from blood. Subset noted: CD45RA+ positively selected. The chain couples TRBV28 to TRBJ1-2; D is possibly TRBD1 (6 bases). This clonotype originated in a man in his thirties or forties in good health. CDR3 DNA: TGTGCCAGCAGTCTACCGGGGGCAGGGAACTCTGGCTACACCTTC. Amino acid sequence: CASSLPGAGNSGYTF.